One sample yielded the 13 T cell receptor beta chains listed below, sequenced in a study of cytomegalovirus exposure and HLA in healthy donors. The primer mix had 60 Vbeta and 13 Jbeta primers. The table came from immunoSEQ multiplex PCR; TCRdb's copy has only in-frame clones and leaves some out. The data contain under 200,000 clones, under 80% of them singletons. Material: PBMCs. Every receptor here comes from a woman in her thirties in good health and CMV-seronegative.

This clone was detected a few times. The V gene is TRBV6-5, the J gene TRBJ1-2, with D possibly TRBD1 on 6 matching bases. The ends were cut back, 6 bases at V and 8 bases at J, with 13 bases in the middle. Germline loops: CDR1 MNHEY, CDR2 SVGAGI. This CDR3 spans 12 amino acids. The CDR3 coding sequence is TGTGCCAGCAGATCAGGGGCAGCGGGCTACACCTTC. Translated: CASRSGAAGYTF.

The J gene is TRBJ1-1, the V gene TRBV6-1, with D possibly TRBD1 on 5 matching bases. The germline gives CDR1 MNHNS, CDR2 SASEGT. The CDR3 is 11 amino acids. V was trimmed by 1 base and J by 9 bases, leaving 6 bases between them. CDR3 DNA: TGTGCCAGCAGTGAAGGGACAAAAGCTTTCTTT. As protein: CASSEGTKAFF.

This clone was seen a few times. The genes are TRBV6-1 and TRBJ2-5; 7 nucleotides match TRBD2. The germline gives CDR1 MNHNS, CDR2 SASEGT. This CDR3 contains 15 residues. Losses at the gene ends were 4 bases for V and 6 bases for J; bases not matched to a gene: 11. In DNA, the CDR3 is TGTGCCAGCAGTGCAATACTAGCGATGGGACAGACCCAGTACTTC. This codes for CASSAILAMGQTQYF.

The rearrangement joins TRBV5-1 to TRBJ2-3, with D possibly TRBD2 on 6 matching bases. The CDR3 consists of 15 residues. Trimming pared 7 bases from V and 3 bases from J, leaving 18 bases between. From germline, CDR1 is SGHRS and CDR2 YFSETQ. DNA for the CDR3: TGCGCCAGCTATGGGGGGAGCGGCGTAACAGATACGCAGTATTTT. Amino acids: CASYGGSGVTDTQYF.

The V call is TRBV28, the J call TRBJ1-3; a possible D gene is TRBD1 (6 bases). This CDR3 is built from 16 residues. V lost 4 bases and J 4 bases, leaving 17 bases between the germline ends. Germline loops: CDR1 MDHEN, CDR2 SYDVKM. The CDR3 region is CASSSAGAGTGNTIYF. The CDR3 bases are TGTGCCAGCAGTTCCGCCGGGGCAGGGACAGGAAACACCATATATTTT.

This clone was detected a few times. This rearrangement joins TRBV6-5 to TRBJ1-2; D not certain. The germline V gene has CDR1 MNHEY and CDR2 SVGAGI. Between the trimmed V and J ends, which lost 0 bases and 5 bases, there was a span of 7 bases. The CDR3 loop spans 13 amino acids. The CDR3 nucleotides are TGTGCCAGCAGTTACTCGGACTCTTATGGCTACACCTTC. Residues: CASSYSDSYGYTF.

The chain uses TRBV18 and TRBJ1-1, with D possibly being TRBD1 (5 bases). V shed 3 bases and J shed 3 bases, with 8 bases lying between them. The CDR3 spans 13 residues. The germline CDR1 and CDR2 sequences are KGHSH and LQKENI. CDR3 DNA sequence: TGTGCCAGCTCACCCATAGGGGACACTGAAGCTTTCTTT. Amino acid sequence: CASSPIGDTEAFF.

The chain uses TRBV6-1 and TRBJ1-2, with D unresolved. Germline CDR1 MNHNS, CDR2 SASEGT. The V and J ends lost 6 bases and 6 bases respectively, with 17 bases between them. The CDR3 has 14 residues. The CDR3 DNA follows: TGTGCCAGCAGGGAAACGGTACAGTGGAATGGCTACACCTTC. This encodes CASRETVQWNGYTF.

This chain links TRBV7-9 with TRBJ1-1, with a possible D match to TRBD1 (6 bases). This CDR3 is 15 amino acids long. Germline values: CDR1 SEHNR, CDR2 FQNEAQ (reference sequence). V was cut by 3 bases and J by 4 bases, with 15 bases left in between. CDR3 nucleotides: TGTGCCAGCAGCTTCGGAGGCTGGGGGCTCACTGAAGCTTTCTTT. It encodes CASSFGGWGLTEAFF.

This clone was seen just once. The chain is built from TRBV7-9 and TRBJ2-5, with D hard to call. CDR1 is SEHNR, CDR2 FQNEAQ, per germline (reference sequence). There are 12 residues in the CDR3. V was clipped by 1 base and J by 11 bases, with 11 bases between them. The CDR3 DNA reads as TGTGCCAGCAGCTTAGTTTCGAGAGAGCAGTACTTC. Protein product: CASSLVSREQYF.

V gene TRBV27 combines with J gene TRBJ2-5; a possible D gene is TRBD1 (6 bases). The CDR3 extends over 12 amino acids. Looked up from germline, CDR1 is MNHEY and CDR2 is SMNVEV (reference sequence). V was cut by 5 bases and J by 5 bases, with 9 bases left in between. As DNA, the CDR3 is TGTGCCAGCAGTCAAAGGGGGGAGACCCAGTACTTC. Translated: CASSQRGETQYF.

This rearrangement joins TRBV10-3 to TRBJ1-6; tentative D call: TRBD1 (6 bases). In germline, CDR1 is ENHRY, CDR2 SYGVKD. The CDR3 sequence is 13 residues long. The V end lost 10 bases, the J end lost 2 bases, and 9 bases lay between the germline ends. The CDR3 loop reads CATRDTYNSPLHF. The CDR3 region has the DNA TGTGCCACCAGGGACACCTATAATTCACCCCTCCACTTT.

The chain uses TRBV2 and TRBJ2-2; 9 bases line up with TRBD2. Trimming cost V 3 bases and J 6 bases; bases outside gene matches: 8. Germline V gene data show CDR1 as SNHLY and CDR2 as FYNNEI. The CDR3 has 16 amino acids. The CDR3 loop reads CASSDAAGGPPGELFF. The CDR3 nucleotides are TGTGCCAGCAGTGACGCTGCGGGGGGGCCACCCGGGGAGCTGTTTTTT.